Given below is one T cell receptor beta chain in context. Its specificity is unknown. The authors made the TRB cDNA libraries by 5' RACE using UMI labels. TCRdb reanalyzed the 5' RACE reads, giving one entry per CDR3 protein sequence and no DNA. The data include some 120,000 distinct CDR3 sequences; the top ten clones carry 0.5% to 0.75%. This CDR3 is 14 amino acids long. The sample belongs to a study of CXCR3-negative and CXCR3-positive naive CD8 T cells. Study-wide points: The naive subsets expressed comparable surface CD5, and the authors inferred TCR strength from TRB CDR3 properties. More hydrophobic TRB CDR3s were found in CXCR3-positive naive cells than in CXCR3-negative naive cells.

The sample taken for sequencing was naive CXCR3+ CD8+ T cells from blood. Subset given: CD45RO-CCR7+CD27+CD95- naive CD8+ T cells expressing CXCR3 (TNR3+). The source is a human donor in good health. Some clones in this sample may be carry-over from other donors' samples. The rearrangement joins TRBV12-3 or TRBV12-4 to TRBJ1-3. The CDR3 region is CASSLTTEGNTIYF.